This TCR beta chain was sequenced in a study of human T cells and chemical hapten exposure. In the study overall: Patients had diphenylcyclopropenone applied to the scalp weekly throughout the approximately 25-week study.

CDR3 length: 16 amino acids. With 5 bases clipped from V and 6 bases from J, the junction kept 7 bases outside the gene matches. CDR1 MNHNY and CDR2 SVGAGI come from the germline V gene (reference sequence). TCRdb called the RACE reads again in MiXCR, with one record for every CDR3 protein. This table holds just under 350,000 distinct CDR3 sequences, 5.5% to 8% found once. Time point indicated: patch test 1, 2 weeks after DPC sensitization. This sample's treatment: therapeutic diphenylcyclopropenone sensitization with weekly scalp DPC. The sequence derives from a woman under 30 with alopecia areata. Some clones in this sample may be carry-over from other donors' samples. The sequences come from whole blood, collected in connection with sensitization to the hapten diphenylcyclopropenone (DPC). This chain uses TRBV6-6 with TRBJ2-2, with 12 bases lining up with TRBD2. CDR3 loop: CASSNGLAGRAGELFF. As DNA, the CDR3 is TGTGCCAGCAGTAACGGACTAGCGGGGAGGGCCGGGGAGCTGTTTTTT.